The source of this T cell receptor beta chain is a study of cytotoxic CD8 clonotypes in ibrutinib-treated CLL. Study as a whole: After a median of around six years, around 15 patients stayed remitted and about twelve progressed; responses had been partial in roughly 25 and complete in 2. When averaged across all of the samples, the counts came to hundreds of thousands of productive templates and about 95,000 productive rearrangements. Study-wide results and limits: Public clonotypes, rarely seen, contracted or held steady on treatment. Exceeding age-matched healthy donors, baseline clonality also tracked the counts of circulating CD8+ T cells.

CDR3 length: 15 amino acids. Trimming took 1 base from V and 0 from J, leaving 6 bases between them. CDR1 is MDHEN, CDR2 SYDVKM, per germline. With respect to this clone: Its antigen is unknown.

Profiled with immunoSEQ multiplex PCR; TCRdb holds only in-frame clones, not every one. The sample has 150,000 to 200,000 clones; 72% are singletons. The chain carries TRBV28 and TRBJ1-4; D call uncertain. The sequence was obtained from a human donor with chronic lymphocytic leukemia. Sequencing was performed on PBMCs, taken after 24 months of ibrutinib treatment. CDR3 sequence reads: CASSLSTSTNEKLFF. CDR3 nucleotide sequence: TGTGCCAGCAGTTTATCAACCTCAACTAATGAAAAACTGTTTTTT.